The 28 T cell receptor beta chains in this list originate from one sample, sequenced in a study of T cell responses to AZD1222 COVID-19 vaccine. This table comes from immunoSEQ multiplex PCR, and its TCRdb copy is limited to in-frame clones, with some not included. The top ten hold under 2.5% of the sample, which has roughly 150,000 clones, 70% to 90% seen once. The source material was peripheral blood, sampled on day 0 of AZD1222 vaccination. The origin of the receptors is an adult in good health.

This rearrangement joins TRBV6-5 to TRBJ1-3; 7 bases align to TRBD1. The CDR3 runs 15 residues. Looked up from germline, CDR1 is MNHEY and CDR2 is SVGAGI. Trimming at V came to 5 bases and at J to 0 bases, leaving 4 bases not matched to a gene. The CDR3 nucleotides read TGTGCCAGCAGTATCCGGGACAGCTCTGGAAACACCATATATTTT. Amino acids: CASSIRDSSGNTIYF.

The rearrangement uses TRBV19 and TRBJ1-5; unclear D gene. The CDR3 has 17 residues. V was cut by 0 bases and J by 7 bases, with 19 bases left in between. The germline gives CDR1 LNHDA, CDR2 SQIVND (reference sequence). CDR3 bases: TGTGCCAGTAGTATAGACCTCGGCTCCCTGACGAGACAGCCCCAGCATTTT. Translating gives CASSIDLGSLTRQPQHF.

The rearrangement joins TRBV7-9 to TRBJ1-1; D unclear. The CDR3 has 14 residues. Trimming took 2 bases from V and 1 from J, leaving 8 bases between them. CDR1 is SEHNR, CDR2 FQNEAQ, per germline (reference sequence). CDR3 protein: CASSLTAANTEAFF. CDR3 sequence (DNA): TGTGCCAGCAGCTTAACCGCCGCGAACACTGAAGCTTTCTTT. Complete variable domain (other parts from reference TRBV7-9 and TRBJ1-1): DTGVSQNPRHKITKRGQNVTFRCDPISEHNRLYWYRQTLGQGPEFLTYFQNEAQLEKSRLLSDRFSAERPKGSFSTLEIQRTEQGDSAMYLCASSLTAANTEAFFGQGTRLTVV.

The chain uses TRBV5-1 and TRBJ1-1; D remains unclear. This CDR3 contains 15 residues. CDR1 is SGHRS, CDR2 YFSETQ, per germline. The V gene lost 0 bases and the J gene lost 4 bases, with 13 bases spanning the gap. The CDR3 loop reads CASSLDVGGVTEAFF. In nucleotides, the CDR3 is TGCGCCAGCAGCTTGGACGTGGGTGGAGTCACTGAAGCTTTCTTT.

The CDR3: CASSNSGNTIYF. Written as DNA, the CDR3 is TGCGCCAGCAGCAACTCTGGAAACACCATATATTTT. The V call is TRBV5-1, the J call TRBJ1-3; D unclear. V dropped 4 bases and J dropped 0 bases, with 2 bases sitting between them. This CDR3 region has 12 residues. Per germline, CDR1 SGHRS and CDR2 YFSETQ.

The rearrangement joins TRBV19 to TRBJ1-1, with no clear D. CDR1 LNHDA and CDR2 SQIVND come from the germline V gene (reference sequence). Trimming pared 8 bases from V and 4 bases from J, leaving 14 bases between. The CDR3 spans 13 residues. In DNA, the CDR3 is TGTGCCAGTTCTCCGGCGTGGGGCACTGAAGCTTTCTTT. It yields the protein CASSPAWGTEAFF.

The chain links TRBV3-1 (or the pseudogene TRBV3-2) to TRBJ1-6, with 8 bases that match TRBD1. Germline CDR1 reads LGHDT; CDR2 reads YNNKEL (reference sequence). CDR3 length: 13 amino acids. J lost 7 bases, V lost 8 bases, and 4 bases had no gene match. The CDR3 coding sequence is TGTGCCAGCGGACAGGGCAGCAATTCACCCCTCCACTTT. It is translated as CASGQGSNSPLHF.

The genes are TRBV9 and TRBJ1-2; D is undetermined. The CDR3 is made up of 12 amino acids. Between the trimmed V and J ends, which lost 0 bases and 12 bases, there was a span of 12 bases. Germline V gene lookup returns CDR1 SGDLS and CDR2 YYNGEE. In DNA, the CDR3 is TGTGCCAGCAGCGTAGTTGGGGAGGCCGACACCTTC. It is translated as CASSVVGEADTF.

CDR3 protein: CSAQEEMNTEAFF. CDR3 nucleotides: TGCAGCGCCCAGGAGGAGATGAACACTGAAGCTTTCTTT. The chain joins TRBV29-1 to TRBJ1-1; no definite D call. This CDR3 has 13 amino acids. In germline, CDR1 is SQVTM, CDR2 ANQGSEA. The V gene lost 7 bases and the J gene lost 0 bases, with 12 bases spanning the gap.

The chain employs TRBV29-1 and TRBJ1-2; no firm D call. Trimming left V 6 bases short and J 5 bases short, with 13 bases between. Germline V gene sequence: CDR1 SQVTM, CDR2 ANQGSEA. The CDR3 consists of 12 residues. CDR3 in amino acids: CSVDTRFYGYTF. The CDR3 DNA is TGCAGCGTCGATACACGTTTTTATGGCTACACCTTC.

Only one count was recorded for this clone. The chain links TRBV5-1 to TRBJ1-3; D is unresolved. The germline V gene encodes CDR1 SGHRS and CDR2 YFSETQ. With 1 base removed from V and 0 bases from J, the gap between germline ends came to 8 bases. There are 15 residues in the CDR3. This chain's CDR3 is CASSLTVSSGNTIYF. CDR3 DNA: TGCGCCAGCAGCTTGACGGTCAGCTCTGGAAACACCATATATTTT.

The V gene is TRBV4-1, the J gene TRBJ1-5; D is undetermined. Germline V CDR1 and CDR2: MGHRA, YSYEKL. The ends were cut back, 1 base at V and 6 bases at J, with 7 bases in the middle. The length of the CDR3 is 13 residues. The CDR3 spells CASSQVRSQPQHF. As DNA, the CDR3 is TGCGCCAGCAGCCAAGTCCGGAGTCAGCCCCAGCATTTT.

This chain links TRBV5-4 with TRBJ1-5; 8 positions match TRBD1. Germline trimming cut 4 bases from V and 0 bases from J; bases unmatched to any gene: 6. Germline V gene sequence: CDR1 SGHNT, CDR2 YYREEE (reference sequence). The CDR3 totals 16 residues. The CDR3 sequence: CASSVQGEYSNQPQHF. The CDR3 nucleotides are TGTGCCAGCAGCGTACAGGGGGAATATAGCAATCAGCCCCAGCATTTT. Complete variable domain (other parts from reference TRBV5-4 and TRBJ1-5): ETGVTQSPTHLIKTRGQQVTLRCSSQSGHNTVSWYQQALGQGPQFIFQYYREEENGRGNFPPRFSGLQFPNYSSELNVNALELDDSALYLCASSVQGEYSNQPQHFGDGTRLSIL.

The J gene is TRBJ2-3, the V gene TRBV12-3 or TRBV12-4, with unresolved D. V lost 6 bases and J 6 bases, leaving 13 bases between the germline ends. The CDR3 consists of 13 residues. The CDR3 reads CASRSPPGDTQYF. The CDR3 DNA follows: TGTGCCAGCAGGTCCCCCCCCGGGGATACGCAGTATTTT.

This chain uses TRBV7-9 with TRBJ1-1, with D perhaps TRBD1 (5 bases). The CDR3 has 15 amino acids. The germline V and J ends were trimmed by 5 bases and 1 base, with 14 bases remaining between them. Germline values: CDR1 SEHNR, CDR2 FQNEAQ (reference sequence). The CDR3 region has the DNA TGTGCCAGCAGCCGGCCGGGACTAGGGAACACTGAAGCTTTCTTT. It yields the protein CASSRPGLGNTEAFF.

The chain is built from TRBV12-3 or TRBV12-4 and TRBJ2-2; tentatively, D is TRBD1 (6 bases). The CDR3 loop spans 13 amino acids. V shed 7 bases and J shed 7 bases, with 13 bases lying between them. The CDR3 region has the DNA TGTGCCAGCACCCAGGGGTGGAGCGGGGAGCTGTTTTTT. Translation gives CASTQGWSGELFF.

This clone showed up just once. V is TRBV9 and J is TRBJ1-4; 9 nucleotides match TRBD1. This CDR3 spans 18 amino acids. Germline V gene data show CDR1 as SGDLS and CDR2 as YYNGEE. Trimming took 3 bases from V and 5 from J; bases not matched to a gene: 14. CDR3 DNA sequence: TGTGCCAGCAGCGGGAACATGCAAGGACAGGGGAGAAATGAAAAACTGTTTTTT. Translating gives CASSGNMQGQGRNEKLFF.

The chain employs TRBV12-5 and TRBJ1-1; a weak D match, TRBD1 (6 bases). Germline V gene sequence: CDR1 LGHNT, CDR2 FRNRAP. The CDR3 is 11 residues long. Trimming removed 5 bases at V and 10 bases at J, with 11 bases between. In DNA, the CDR3 is TGTGCTAGTGGTGAACAGGGAGGAGCTTTCTTT. It yields the protein CASGEQGGAFF.

This chain uses TRBV7-3 with TRBJ2-7, with 7 bases matching TRBD1. The ends lost 6 bases at V and 5 bases at J; junction bases unmatched: 4. This CDR3 has 12 residues. Germline V gene lookup returns CDR1 SGHTA and CDR2 FQGTGA. The CDR3 region has the DNA TGTGCCAGCAGTCGACAGGGCAACGAGCAGTACTTC. Protein sequence: CASSRQGNEQYF.

The chain is built from TRBV6-1 and TRBJ1-2; D possibly corresponds to TRBD1 (5 bases). This CDR3 has 16 residues. Per the germline V gene, CDR1 is MNHNS and CDR2 is SASEGT. The V end lost 0 bases, the J end lost 8 bases, and 19 bases lay between the germline ends. The CDR3 is CASSEAQGRLRAGYTF. In DNA, the CDR3 is TGTGCCAGCAGTGAAGCCCAGGGCAGGCTTCGGGCGGGCTACACCTTC.

The chain is built from TRBV7-6 and TRBJ1-3, with D tentatively TRBD1 (5 bases). Germline CDR1 reads SGHVS; CDR2 reads FNYEAQ. There are 15 residues in the CDR3. V gave up 1 base and J gave up 3 bases, with 10 bases separating them. The CDR3 here is CASSLGGEYGNTIYF. Written as DNA, the CDR3 is TGTGCCAGCAGCTTAGGGGGGGAATATGGAAACACCATATATTTT.

The chain employs TRBV3-1 (or the pseudogene TRBV3-2) and TRBJ1-1; no definite D call. V was pared by 7 bases and J by 3 bases, with 15 bases between. CDR1 is LGHDT, CDR2 YNNKEL, per germline (reference sequence). This CDR3 comprises 14 residues. The CDR3: CASTLREVDTEAFF. CDR3 in DNA: TGTGCCAGCACCCTTCGGGAGGTTGACACTGAAGCTTTCTTT.

This clone was counted between two and nine times. V usage is TRBV5-8 and J usage is TRBJ2-2; unclear D gene. CDR1 and CDR2 from the germline V gene are SGHTS and YDEGEE. Trimming pared 2 bases from V and 6 bases from J, leaving 14 bases between. The CDR3 totals 15 residues. The DNA for the CDR3 is TGTGCCAGCAGCTTCCGCAGGCTGCAAGCCGGGGAGCTGTTTTTT. Translation gives CASSFRRLQAGELFF.

The chain uses TRBV12-3 or TRBV12-4 and TRBJ1-2; tentatively, D is TRBD1 (5 bases). The V and J ends lost 2 bases and 3 bases respectively, with 7 bases between them. CDR3 size: 13 residues. CDR3 in DNA: TGTGCCAGCAGTTTAAGGGGCGACTATGGCTACACCTTC. Its translation: CASSLRGDYGYTF.

The gene calls are TRBV6-5 and TRBJ1-6; 10 nucleotides align to TRBD1. The CDR3 is 13 amino acids. The V and J ends lost 6 bases and 10 bases, in that order; junction bases with no gene match: 3. CDR1 and CDR2 (germline): MNHEY, SVGAGI. Here the CDR3 reads CASRTGGNSPLHF. As DNA, the CDR3 is TGTGCCAGCAGGACAGGGGGCAACTCACCCCTCCACTTT.

J is TRBJ1-1 and V is TRBV10-3, with 10 bases lining up with TRBD1. Germline trimming cut 10 bases from V and 4 bases from J; bases unmatched to any gene: 9. Germline CDR1 and CDR2: ENHRY and SYGVKD. This CDR3 spans 14 amino acids. The CDR3 protein is CATMTGGLGTEAFF. The DNA for the CDR3 is TGTGCCACCATGACAGGGGGCTTGGGCACTGAAGCTTTCTTT.

The V and J genes are TRBV10-1 and TRBJ2-5; D is possibly TRBD2 (6 bases). The CDR3 has 14 residues. V lost 4 bases and J 3 bases, leaving 12 bases between the germline ends. In germline, CDR1 is WNHNN, CDR2 SYGVQD (reference sequence). CDR3 residues: CASSGGGKEETQYF. CDR3 DNA: TGCGCCAGCAGTGGCGGCGGGAAGGAAGAGACCCAGTACTTC.

The rearrangement uses TRBV5-4 and TRBJ1-1; possible D gene TRBD1, 6 bases. This CDR3 is built from 14 residues. Trimming stripped 10 bases from V and 0 bases from J, with 16 bases between. Germline lookup yields CDR1 SGHNT and CDR2 YYREEE (reference sequence). The CDR3 DNA follows: TGTGCCTCCCGGGGGGCGGAGGTGAACACTGAAGCTTTCTTT. The encoded protein is CASRGAEVNTEAFF.